The sequence of this T cell receptor beta chain was determined in a study of shared clonotypes between healthy human individuals (dated by TCRdb to 2018 to 2021). Looking at the study overall: Two women and a few men aged 18 to 49 years were included in the cohort. To increase sequencing depth and limit assay-specific biases, TCR repertoire library preparation and sequencing were carried out by different laboratories using diverse techniques. Blood TCR repertoires of five healthy adults were deeply sequenced to estimate repertoire size and the extent of clonotype sharing between individuals. Between about 0.94 and 8.9 billion PBMCs per donor were obtained by leukapheresis. For each donor, CD4 naive and CD4 memory were each given three plates, CD8 naive was given two plates, and CD8 memory was given one plate.

Using the deep immunoSEQ assay, multiplex PCR amplified TCR CDR3 regions from genomic DNA. Genomic DNA extracted from each cell subset was distributed evenly over all wells of several immunoSEQ 96-well plates, and each plate served as one replicate. For sorted subsets, each replicate PCR was loaded with 200 ng genomic DNA, equivalent to approximately 33,000 T cell genomes. Purified libraries were measured with a Qubit 3.0 fluorometer, size-checked on a Bioanalyzer 2100, and measured again with the KAPA Library Quantification kit. Every immunoSEQ 96-well plate was sequenced on a dedicated single-read 150-cycle Illumina NextSeq 550 flow cell. In the source study's methods: Because the immunoSEQ output included only junctional sequences and no quality scores, the filtering could not be the same as the filtering used for full-length reads. To assign V/J genes and CDR3, sequences were annotated against IMGT germline references using PyIR, a Python wrapper for IgBLAST v1.9. Reads were removed for weak V/J assignments (E-value above 1e-6), missing CDR3, stop codons, out-of-frame junctions, or ambiguous translated residues. A V3J clonotype was defined by an identical inferred V gene, J gene, and CDR3 amino acid sequence. The percentage overlap between two repertoires was calculated by dividing the number of shared unique clonotypes by the size of the smaller repertoire. Richness of each repertoire was evaluated using RTK rarefaction, the Chao1 estimator, and Recon v2.1 estimates of unobserved clonotypes. Generation probabilities were computed with OLGA for all TCRbeta clonotypes obtained by the gDNA method from a handful of donors. TCRdb took over this immuneACCESS table, retaining in-frame rearrangements with V and J assigned. Such tables are incomplete; in checked studies, under half of the missing clones stem from an unresolved V gene, and the remainder is unexplained. V and J calls plus clone size are reproduced from that table; the DNA served to infer D and trimming. The sample table holds some 500,000 clones, of which 90% to 97% were seen once. The ten largest clones take up 0.055% to 0.075% of the sample.

Findings and caveats that apply to the study as a whole: Sharing across a few donors was observed for roughly 5.4% of naive CD4, under 4% of naive CD8, 2% to 2.5% of memory CD4, and around 0.4% of memory CD8 clonotypes. Clonotypes shared by all four sorted-subset donors showed higher generation probabilities than non-shared clonotypes. Rarefaction of sorted-subset datasets indicated incomplete sequencing despite the large sequencing depth. Estimated clonotype richness was generally larger for naive than for memory subsets. Sampling was restricted to blood, and TCR repertoires in tissues likely differ from the TCR repertoires found in blood. Pairwise subsampling led to the expectation that sequencing depth would affect the degree of clonotype sharing among donors. The small number of donors limited the genetic and exposure-history diversity represented.

This clone was picked up one time. Its recognized antigen is unknown. Within one base of it there is no much larger clone, and no base qualities were kept. Healthy HIV-negative adults with no recently reported acute infections or vaccinations were included as donors. Every donor was a Caucasian adult living in Nashville, Tennessee, USA. CD4+ T cells were enriched by magnetic negative selection, after which naive cells were positively selected on CD45RA and the negative fraction was taken as the memory subset. Blood was obtained by leukapheresis, after which PBMCs were separated by Ficoll-Histopaque density gradient centrifugation and cryopreserved in liquid nitrogen vapor phase. Analytical flow cytometry was used to check the purity and quantity of every magnetically sorted T cell population. From each sorted fraction, genomic DNA was isolated and quantified by UV absorbance on a Nanodrop 2000c. Sequencing input: naive CD4+ T cells sorted from blood. The intended sense of this specimen's cell subset or site label: CD45RA+ positively selected. The source is a woman aged 30 to 39 in good health.

In nucleotides, the sequence is TGTGCCAGTAGTATGTACTCGGGACTAGTTAACAATGAGCAGTTCTTC. The resulting protein is CASSMYSGLVNNEQFF. The rearrangement joined TRBV19 to TRBJ2-1; TRBD2 lines up with 8 middle nucleotides. V loses 3 bases at its end and J loses 5 bases; junction bases beyond the gene matches: 9. For CDR1 and CDR2, the germline V gene (reference sequence) lists LNHDA and SQIVND. The CDR3 holds 16 amino acids from the cysteine to the phenylalanine. Here the CDR3 DNA is all that survives: 48 bases in frame from base 1.